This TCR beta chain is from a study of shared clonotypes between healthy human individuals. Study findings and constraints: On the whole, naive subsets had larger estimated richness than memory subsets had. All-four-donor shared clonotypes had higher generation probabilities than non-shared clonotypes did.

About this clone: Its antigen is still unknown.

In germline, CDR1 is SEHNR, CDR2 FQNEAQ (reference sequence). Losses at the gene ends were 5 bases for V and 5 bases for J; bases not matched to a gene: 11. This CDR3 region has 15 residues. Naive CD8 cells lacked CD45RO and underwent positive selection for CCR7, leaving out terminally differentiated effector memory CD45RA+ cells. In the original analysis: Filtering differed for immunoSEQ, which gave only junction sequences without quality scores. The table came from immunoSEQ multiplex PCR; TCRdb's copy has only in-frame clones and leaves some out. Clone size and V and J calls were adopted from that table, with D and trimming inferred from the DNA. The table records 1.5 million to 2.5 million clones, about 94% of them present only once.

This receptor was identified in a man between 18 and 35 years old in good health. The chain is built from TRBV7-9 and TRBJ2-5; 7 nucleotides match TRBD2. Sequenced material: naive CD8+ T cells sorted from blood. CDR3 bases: TGTGCCAGCAGCGCTAGCTGGGGAGGGCCGGAGACCCAGTACTTC. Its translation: CASSASWGGPETQYF. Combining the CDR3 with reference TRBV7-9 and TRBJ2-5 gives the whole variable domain DTGVSQNPRHKITKRGQNVTFRCDPISEHNRLYWYRQTLGQGPEFLTYFQNEAQLEKSRLLSDRFSAERPKGSFSTLEIQRTEQGDSAMYLCASSASWGGPETQYFGPGTRLLVL.